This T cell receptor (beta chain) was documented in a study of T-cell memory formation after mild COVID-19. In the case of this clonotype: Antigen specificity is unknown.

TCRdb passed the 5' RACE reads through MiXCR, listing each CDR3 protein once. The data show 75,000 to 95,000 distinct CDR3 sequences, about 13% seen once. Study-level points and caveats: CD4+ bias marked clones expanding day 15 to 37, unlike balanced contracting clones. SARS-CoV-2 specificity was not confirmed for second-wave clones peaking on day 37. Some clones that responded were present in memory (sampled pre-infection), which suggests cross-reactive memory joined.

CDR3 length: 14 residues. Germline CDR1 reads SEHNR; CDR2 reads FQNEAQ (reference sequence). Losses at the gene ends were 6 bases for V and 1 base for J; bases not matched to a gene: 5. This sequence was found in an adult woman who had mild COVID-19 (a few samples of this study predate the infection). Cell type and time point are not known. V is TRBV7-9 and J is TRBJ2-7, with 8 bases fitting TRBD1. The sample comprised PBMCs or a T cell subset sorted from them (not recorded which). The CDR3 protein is CASSSDRESYEQYF. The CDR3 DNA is TGTGCCAGCAGTTCGGACAGGGAGTCCTACGAGCAGTACTTC.